This passage covers 5 T cell receptor beta chains from one sample sequenced in a study of control samples from healthy donors and cancer patients. TCRdb's table, derived via immunoSEQ multiplex PCR, lists solely in-frame clones and lacks some. The data contain fewer than 200,000 clones, 96% of them singletons. Sequenced input: blood. The receptors derive from a woman between 25 and 40 years old in good health.

The chain carries TRBV28 and TRBJ1-2; D gene uncertain. Germline V gives CDR1 MDHEN, CDR2 SYDVKM. V lost 7 bases and J lost 3, with 3 bases in between. The CDR3 runs 10 residues. This chain's CDR3 is CASNYYGYTF. The CDR3 DNA sequence: TGTGCCAGCAACTACTATGGCTACACCTTC.

The chain has TRBV10-3 and TRBJ2-5; 9 bases are a match to TRBD2. Germline values: CDR1 ENHRY, CDR2 SYGVKD. Germline trimming cut 8 bases from V and 0 bases from J; bases unmatched to any gene: 4. The CDR3 covers 14 residues. The CDR3 spells CAIGPSGDQETQYF. CDR3 sequence (DNA): TGTGCCATCGGGCCTAGCGGGGACCAAGAGACCCAGTACTTC.

The rearrangement uses TRBV18 and TRBJ2-1; D is unresolved. Germline V gene sequence: CDR1 KGHSH, CDR2 LQKENI. The V end was cut by 1 base, the J end by 5 bases, with 9 bases between. The CDR3 spans 14 residues. The CDR3 nucleotides read TGTGCCAGCTCACCACGGCTTGATGACAATGAGCAGTTCTTC. It yields the protein CASSPRLDDNEQFF.

The V and J genes are TRBV20-1 and TRBJ1-1; D call uncertain. The germline V gene encodes CDR1 DFQATT and CDR2 SNEGSKA (reference sequence). CDR3 length equals 11 residues. Trimming shortened V by 1 base and J by 5 bases, and 5 bases separated the two germline ends. CDR3 sequence: CSARGGTEAFF. CDR3 sequence (DNA): TGCAGTGCTAGAGGAGGGACTGAAGCTTTCTTT.

This chain joins TRBV19 and TRBJ1-1; tentatively, D is TRBD1 (5 bases). Germline CDR1 LNHDA, CDR2 SQIVND (reference sequence). Deletions cut 5 bases from V and 5 bases from J, with 21 bases between. The CDR3 has 16 residues. The CDR3 sequence is CASSPGDSRLWTEAFF. CDR3 in DNA: TGTGCCAGTAGTCCGGGTGACAGTCGACTTTGGACTGAAGCTTTCTTT.